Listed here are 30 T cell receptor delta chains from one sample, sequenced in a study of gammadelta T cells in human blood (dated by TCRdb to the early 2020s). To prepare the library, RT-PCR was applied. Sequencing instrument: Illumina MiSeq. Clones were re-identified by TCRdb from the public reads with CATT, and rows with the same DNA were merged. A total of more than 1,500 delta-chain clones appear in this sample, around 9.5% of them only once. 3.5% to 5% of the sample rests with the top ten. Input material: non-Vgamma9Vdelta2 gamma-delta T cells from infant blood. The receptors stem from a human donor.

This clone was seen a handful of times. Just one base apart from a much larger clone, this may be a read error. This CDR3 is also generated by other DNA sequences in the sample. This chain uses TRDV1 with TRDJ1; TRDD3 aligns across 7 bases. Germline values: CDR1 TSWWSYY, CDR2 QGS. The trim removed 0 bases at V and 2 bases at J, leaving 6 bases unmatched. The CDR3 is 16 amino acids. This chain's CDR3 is CALGELGDPTTDKLIF. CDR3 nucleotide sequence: TGTGCTCTTGGGGAACTGGGGGATCCAACGACCGATAAACTCATCTTT.

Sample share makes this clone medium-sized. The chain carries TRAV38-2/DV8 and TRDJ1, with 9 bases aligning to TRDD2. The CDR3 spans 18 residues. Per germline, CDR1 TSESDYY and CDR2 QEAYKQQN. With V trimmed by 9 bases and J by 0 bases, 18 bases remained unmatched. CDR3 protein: CAFSPFLRGSSDTDKLIF. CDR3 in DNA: TGTGCTTTTTCCCCCTTCCTACGGGGTTCATCGGACACCGATAAACTCATCTTT.

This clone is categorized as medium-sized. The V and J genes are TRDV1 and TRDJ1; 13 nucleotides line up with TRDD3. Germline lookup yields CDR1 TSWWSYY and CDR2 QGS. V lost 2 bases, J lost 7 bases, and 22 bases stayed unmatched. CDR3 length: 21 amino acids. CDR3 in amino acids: CALGESPTPLLGDTRKGKLIF. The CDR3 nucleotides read TGTGCTCTTGGGGAAAGTCCTACTCCATTACTGGGGGATACGCGTAAGGGTAAACTCATCTTT.

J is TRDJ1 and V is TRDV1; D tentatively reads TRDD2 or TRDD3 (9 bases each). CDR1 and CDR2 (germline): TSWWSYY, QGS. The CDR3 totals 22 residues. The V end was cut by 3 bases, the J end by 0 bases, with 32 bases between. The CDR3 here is CALGEGHLPTGWGMRDTDKLIF. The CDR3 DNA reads TGTGCTCTTGGGGAGGGACACCTTCCTACGGGCTGGGGGATGAGGGACACCGATAAACTCATCTTT.

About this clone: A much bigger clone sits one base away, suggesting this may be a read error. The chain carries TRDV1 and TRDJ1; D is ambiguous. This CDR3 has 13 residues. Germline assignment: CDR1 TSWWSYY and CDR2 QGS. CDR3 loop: CALGDRRTAKLIF. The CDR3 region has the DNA TGTGCTCTTGGGGATAGACGGACCGCTAAACTCATCTTT.

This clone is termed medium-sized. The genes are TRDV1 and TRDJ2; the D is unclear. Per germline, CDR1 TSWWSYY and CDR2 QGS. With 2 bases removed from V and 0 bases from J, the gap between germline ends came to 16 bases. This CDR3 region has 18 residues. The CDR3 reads CALGEFVPGPSLTAQLFF. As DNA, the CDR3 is TGTGCTCTTGGGGAATTTGTTCCCGGACCTTCTTTGACAGCACAACTCTTCTTT.

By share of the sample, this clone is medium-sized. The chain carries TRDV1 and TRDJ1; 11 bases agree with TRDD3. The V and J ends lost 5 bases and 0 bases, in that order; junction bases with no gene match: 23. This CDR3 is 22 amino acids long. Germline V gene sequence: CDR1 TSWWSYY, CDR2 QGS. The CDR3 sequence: CALGTLAGGYSGVRRYTDKLIF. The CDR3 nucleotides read TGTGCTCTTGGGACCCTTGCTGGGGGATACAGCGGAGTACGGAGGTACACCGATAAACTCATCTTT.

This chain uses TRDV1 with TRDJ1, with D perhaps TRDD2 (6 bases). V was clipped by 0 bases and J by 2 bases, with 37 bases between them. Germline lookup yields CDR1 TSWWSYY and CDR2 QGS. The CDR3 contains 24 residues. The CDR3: CALGELSYVVLTERSVLKTDKLIF. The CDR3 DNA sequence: TGTGCTCTTGGGGAACTATCCTACGTCGTCCTTACTGAACGTAGCGTCCTTAAAACCGATAAACTCATCTTT.

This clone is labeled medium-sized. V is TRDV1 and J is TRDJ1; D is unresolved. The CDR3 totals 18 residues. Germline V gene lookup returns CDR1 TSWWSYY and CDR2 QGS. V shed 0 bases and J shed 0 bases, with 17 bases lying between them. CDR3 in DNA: TGTGCTCTTGGGGAACTCTCCTCCCGTACTCGAAACACCGATAAACTCATCTTT. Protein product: CALGELSSRTRNTDKLIF.

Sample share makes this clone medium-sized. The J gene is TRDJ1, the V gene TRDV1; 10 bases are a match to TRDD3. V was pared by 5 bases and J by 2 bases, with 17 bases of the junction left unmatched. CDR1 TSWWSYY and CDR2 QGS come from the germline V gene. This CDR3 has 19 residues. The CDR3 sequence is CALGNYKSPGGYETDKLIF. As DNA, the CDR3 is TGTGCTCTTGGGAACTACAAGAGTCCCGGGGGATACGAGACCGATAAACTCATCTTT.

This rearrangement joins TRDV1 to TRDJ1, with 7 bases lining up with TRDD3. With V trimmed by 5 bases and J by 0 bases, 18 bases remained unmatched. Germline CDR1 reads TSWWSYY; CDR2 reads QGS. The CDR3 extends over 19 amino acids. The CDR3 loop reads CALGLPWERTGEYTDKLIF. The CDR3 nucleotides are TGTGCTCTTGGGTTACCCTGGGAGCGTACTGGGGAATACACCGATAAACTCATCTTT.

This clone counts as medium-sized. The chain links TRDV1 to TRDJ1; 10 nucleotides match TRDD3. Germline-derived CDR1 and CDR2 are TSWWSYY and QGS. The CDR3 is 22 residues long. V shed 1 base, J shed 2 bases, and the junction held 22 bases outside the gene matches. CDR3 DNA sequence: TGTGCTCTTGGGGAACCAAAGGATCCTACGGTCTGGGGGATAAGGAGGACCGATAAACTCATCTTT. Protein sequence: CALGEPKDPTVWGIRRTDKLIF.

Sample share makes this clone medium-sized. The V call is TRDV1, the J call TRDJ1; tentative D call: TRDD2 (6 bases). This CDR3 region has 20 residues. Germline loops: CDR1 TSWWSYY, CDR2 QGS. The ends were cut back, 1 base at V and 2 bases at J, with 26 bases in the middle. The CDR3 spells CALGEPPSQVRGGWTDKLIF. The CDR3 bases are TGTGCTCTTGGGGAACCTCCTTCCCAAGTCCGGGGGGGTTGGACCGATAAACTCATCTTT.

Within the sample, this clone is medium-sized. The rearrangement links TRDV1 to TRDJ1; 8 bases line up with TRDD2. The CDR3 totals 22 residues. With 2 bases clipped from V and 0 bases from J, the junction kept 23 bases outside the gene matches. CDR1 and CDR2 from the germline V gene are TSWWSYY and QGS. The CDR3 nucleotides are TGTGCTCTTGGGGAAGTTCTTCCTACCATAGCCCCCAAGGAGAAGTACACCGATAAACTCATCTTT. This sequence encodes CALGEVLPTIAPKEKYTDKLIF.

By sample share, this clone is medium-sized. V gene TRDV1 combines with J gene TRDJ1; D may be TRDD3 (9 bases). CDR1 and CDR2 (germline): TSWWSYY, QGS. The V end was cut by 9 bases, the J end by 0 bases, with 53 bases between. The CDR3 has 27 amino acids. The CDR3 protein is CALDHHTSVIPASYVPYWGKNTDKLIF. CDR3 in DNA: TGTGCTCTCGACCATCACACTTCGGTTATCCCAGCTTCCTACGTCCCGTACTGGGGGAAAAACACCGATAAACTCATCTTT.

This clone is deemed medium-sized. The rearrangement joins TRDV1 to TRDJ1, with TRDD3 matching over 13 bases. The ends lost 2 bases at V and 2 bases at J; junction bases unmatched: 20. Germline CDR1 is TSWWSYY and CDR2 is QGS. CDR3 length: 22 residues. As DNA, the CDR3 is TGTGCTCTTGGGGAAGCCGACCCTAGTTTGGTGGACTGGGGGATACGAACCGATAAACTCATCTTT. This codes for CALGEADPSLVDWGIRTDKLIF.

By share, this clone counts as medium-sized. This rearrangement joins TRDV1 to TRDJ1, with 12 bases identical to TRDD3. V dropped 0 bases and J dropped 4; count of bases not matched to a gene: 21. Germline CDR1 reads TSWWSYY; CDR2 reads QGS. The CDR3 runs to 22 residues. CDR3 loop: CALGELGYFLTRTGGYNDKLIF. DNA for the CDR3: TGTGCTCTTGGGGAACTAGGATACTTCCTGACTCGTACTGGGGGATACAACGATAAACTCATCTTT.

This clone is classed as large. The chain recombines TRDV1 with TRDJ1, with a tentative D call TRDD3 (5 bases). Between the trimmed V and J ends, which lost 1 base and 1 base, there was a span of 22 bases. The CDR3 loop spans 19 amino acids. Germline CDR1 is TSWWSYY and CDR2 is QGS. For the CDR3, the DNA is TGTGCTCTTGGGGAACCCCCTGGGACTCCAGGGAGGTCCACCGATAAACTCATCTTT. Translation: CALGEPPGTPGRSTDKLIF.

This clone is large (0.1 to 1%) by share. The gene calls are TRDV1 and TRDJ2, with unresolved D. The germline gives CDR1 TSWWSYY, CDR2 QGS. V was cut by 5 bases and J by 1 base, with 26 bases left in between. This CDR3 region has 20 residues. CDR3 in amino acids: CALGPSDYYRSGVLTAQLFF. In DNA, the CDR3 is TGTGCTCTTGGGCCCTCGGACTATTACCGTTCTGGTGTTTTGACAGCACAACTCTTCTTT.

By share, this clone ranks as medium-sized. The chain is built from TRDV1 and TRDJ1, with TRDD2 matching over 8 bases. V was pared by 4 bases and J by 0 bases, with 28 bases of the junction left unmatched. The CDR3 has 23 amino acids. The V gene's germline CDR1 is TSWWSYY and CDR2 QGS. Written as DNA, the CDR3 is TGTGCTCTTGGGGTACAGGCCTTCCTAGGTTCGGGCTGGGGAGACTCGTACACCGATAAACTCATCTTT. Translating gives CALGVQAFLGSGWGDSYTDKLIF.

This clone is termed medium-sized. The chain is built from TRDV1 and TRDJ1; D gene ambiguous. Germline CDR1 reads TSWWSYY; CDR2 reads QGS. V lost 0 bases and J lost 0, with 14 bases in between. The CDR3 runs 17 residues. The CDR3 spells CALGELGPSPYTDKLIF. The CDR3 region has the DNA TGTGCTCTTGGGGAACTTGGACCATCCCCGTACACCGATAAACTCATCTTT.

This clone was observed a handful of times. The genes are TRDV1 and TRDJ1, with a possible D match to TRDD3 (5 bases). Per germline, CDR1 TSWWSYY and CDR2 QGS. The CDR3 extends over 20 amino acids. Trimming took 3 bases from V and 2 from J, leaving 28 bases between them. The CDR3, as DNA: TGTGCTCTTGGGGACCATTACACACTGAGATCAAGGGGGTGGACCGATAAACTCATCTTT. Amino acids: CALGDHYTLRSRGWTDKLIF.

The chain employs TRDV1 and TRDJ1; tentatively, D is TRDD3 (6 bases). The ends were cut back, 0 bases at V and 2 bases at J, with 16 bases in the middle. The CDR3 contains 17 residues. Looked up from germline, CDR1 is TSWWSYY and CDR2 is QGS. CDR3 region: CALGELAGDGLTDKLIF. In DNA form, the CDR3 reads TGTGCTCTTGGGGAACTAGCCGGGGATGGGCTTACCGATAAACTCATCTTT.

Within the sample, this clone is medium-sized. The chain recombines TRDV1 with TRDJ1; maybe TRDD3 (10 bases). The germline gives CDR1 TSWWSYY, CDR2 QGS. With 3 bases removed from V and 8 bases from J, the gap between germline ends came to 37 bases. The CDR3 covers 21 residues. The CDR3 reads CALGDPPSYAWGDTEGGKLIF. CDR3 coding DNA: TGTGCTCTTGGGGACCCGCCTTCCTACGCCTGGGGGGATACGGAGGGGGGGAAACTCATCTTT.

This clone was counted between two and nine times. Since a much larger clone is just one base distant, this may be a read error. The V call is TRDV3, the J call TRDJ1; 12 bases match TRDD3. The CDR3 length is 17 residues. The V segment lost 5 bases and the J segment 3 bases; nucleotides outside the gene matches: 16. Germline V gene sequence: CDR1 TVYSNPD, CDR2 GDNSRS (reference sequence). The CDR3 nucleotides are TGTGCCCTTTGCCACCACAACTACTGGGGGATACCCGATAAACTCATCTTT. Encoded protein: CALCHHNYWGIPDKLIF. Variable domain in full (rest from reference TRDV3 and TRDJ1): CDKVTQSSPDQTVASGSEVVLLCTYDTVYSNPDLFWYRIRPDYSFQFVFYGDNSRSEGADFTQGRFSVKHILTQKAFHLVISPVRTEDSATYYCALCHHNYWGIPDKLIFGKGTRVTVEP.

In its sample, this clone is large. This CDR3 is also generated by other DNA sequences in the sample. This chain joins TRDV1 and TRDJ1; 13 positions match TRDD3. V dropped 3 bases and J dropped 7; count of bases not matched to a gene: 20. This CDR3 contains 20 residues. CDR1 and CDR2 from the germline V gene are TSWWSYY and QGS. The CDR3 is CALGDRFTNWGIRLGSKLIF. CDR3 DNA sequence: TGTGCTCTTGGGGACCGATTTACTAACTGGGGGATACGGTTGGGTAGTAAACTCATCTTT.

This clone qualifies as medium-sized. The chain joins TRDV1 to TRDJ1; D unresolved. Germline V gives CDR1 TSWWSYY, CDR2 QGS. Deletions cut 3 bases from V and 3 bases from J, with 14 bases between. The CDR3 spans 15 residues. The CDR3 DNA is TGTGCTCTTGGGGACCTTTTTCCGGTCCCCGATAAACTCATCTTT. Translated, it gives CALGDLFPVPDKLIF.

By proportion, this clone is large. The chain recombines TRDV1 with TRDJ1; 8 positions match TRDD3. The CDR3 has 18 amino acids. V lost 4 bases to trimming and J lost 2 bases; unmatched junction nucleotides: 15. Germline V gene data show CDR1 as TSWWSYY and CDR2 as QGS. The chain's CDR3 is CALGGLRRWGIATDKLIF. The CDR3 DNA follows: TGTGCTCTTGGGGGATTACGAAGGTGGGGGATTGCTACCGATAAACTCATCTTT.

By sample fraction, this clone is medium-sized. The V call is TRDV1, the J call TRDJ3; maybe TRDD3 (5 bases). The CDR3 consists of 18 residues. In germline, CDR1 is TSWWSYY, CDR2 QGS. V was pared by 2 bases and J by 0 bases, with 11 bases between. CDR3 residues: CALGEKGSSSWDTRQMFF. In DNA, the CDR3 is TGTGCTCTTGGGGAAAAGGGATCTAGCTCCTGGGACACCCGACAGATGTTTTTC.

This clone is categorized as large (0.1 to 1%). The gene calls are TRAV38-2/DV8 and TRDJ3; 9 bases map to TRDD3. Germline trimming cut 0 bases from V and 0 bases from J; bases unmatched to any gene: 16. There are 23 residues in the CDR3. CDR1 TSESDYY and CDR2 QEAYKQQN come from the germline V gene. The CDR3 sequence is CAYRSAQKGTGGRGSWDTRQMFF. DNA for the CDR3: TGTGCTTATAGGAGCGCGCAAAAGGGCACTGGGGGACGAGGCTCCTGGGACACCCGACAGATGTTTTTC.